The 31 T cell receptor beta chains listed next were all sequenced from one sample in a study of blood T cell repertoires in COVID-19. The table came from immunoSEQ multiplex PCR; TCRdb's copy has only in-frame clones and leaves some out. The table has approximately 270,000 clones, approximately 90% seen once. The sequencing input was PBMCs or T cells enriched from blood (not recorded which). These TCRs come from a young woman with acute COVID-19.

The chain couples TRBV7-2 to TRBJ1-3; TRBD1 agrees at 7 bases. The CDR3 extends over 17 amino acids. Germline values: CDR1 SGHTA, CDR2 FQGNSA. V shed 2 bases and J 1 base; nucleotides not matched to a gene: 8. Here the CDR3 DNA reads TGTGCCAGCAGCTTAAGGTTGATCAGGGGGTCTGGAAACACCATATATTTT. This gives the protein CASSLRLIRGSGNTIYF.

The V gene is TRBV29-1, the J gene TRBJ2-5; 12 bases line up with TRBD1. CDR3 size: 16 residues. Germline V gene lookup returns CDR1 SQVTM and CDR2 ANQGSEA. After removal of 3 bases from V and 5 bases from J, the junction contained 10 bases not matched to a gene. The chain's CDR3 is CSVDPRGTGGRETQYF. CDR3 bases: TGCAGCGTTGATCCCCGCGGGACAGGGGGCAGGGAGACCCAGTACTTC.

The J gene is TRBJ1-2, the V gene TRBV5-1, with unresolved D. Trimming shortened V by 2 bases and J by 6 bases, and 14 bases separated the two germline ends. The CDR3 covers 14 residues. The germline V gene encodes CDR1 SGHRS and CDR2 YFSETQ. The CDR3, as DNA: TGCGCCAGCAGCTTAGCGGTAACGAGGGATGGCTACACCTTC. Protein product: CASSLAVTRDGYTF. The variable domain in full, completed from reference TRBV5-1 and TRBJ1-2, reads KAGVTQTPRYLIKTRGQQVTLSCSPISGHRSVSWYQQTPGQGLQFLFEYFSETQRNKGNFPGRFSGRQFSNSRSEMNVSTLELGDSALYLCASSLAVTRDGYTFGSGTRLTVV.

This clone has a single count. The chain couples TRBV28 to TRBJ1-5, with 10 nucleotides matching TRBD1. V gave up 4 bases and J gave up 2 bases; unmatched junction bases: 2. This CDR3 region has 15 residues. Germline CDR1 MDHEN, CDR2 SYDVKM. The CDR3 protein is CASSSGTGGNQPQHF. CDR3 DNA sequence: TGTGCCAGCAGTTCCGGGACAGGGGGCAATCAGCCCCAGCATTTT. Combining the CDR3 with reference TRBV28 and TRBJ1-5 gives the whole variable domain DVKVTQSSRYLVKRTGEKVFLECVQDMDHENMFWYRQDPGLGLRLIYFSYDVKMKEKGDIPEGYSVSREKKERFSLILESASTNQTSMYLCASSSGTGGNQPQHFGDGTRLSIL.

This clone was seen at least ten times. The rearrangement links TRBV28 to TRBJ2-2, with TRBD2 identical over 10 bases. Germline trimming cut 6 bases from V and 0 bases from J; bases unmatched to any gene: 7. This CDR3 has 17 amino acids. In germline, CDR1 is MDHEN, CDR2 SYDVKM. The CDR3 reads CASSRPGLATNTGELFF. The CDR3 nucleotides are TGTGCCAGCAGCCGGCCGGGACTAGCGACGAACACCGGGGAGCTGTTTTTT.

The chain links TRBV24-1 to TRBJ2-1, with 8 bases fitting TRBD2. From germline, CDR1 is KGHDR and CDR2 SFDVKD. The CDR3 has 16 amino acids. The ends lost 2 bases at V and 2 bases at J; junction bases unmatched: 4. Here the CDR3 DNA reads TGTGCCACCAGTGATTCACTAGCGGCCCCCTACAATGAGCAGTTCTTC. Protein: CATSDSLAAPYNEQFF.

This rearrangement joins TRBV6-5 to TRBJ2-7, with TRBD1 identical over 8 bases. The V gene end was trimmed by 6 bases and the J gene end by 4 bases; junction bases not matched to a gene: 8. The germline CDR1 and CDR2 sequences are MNHEY and SVGAGI. The CDR3 spans 14 residues. CDR3 in amino acids: CASRTTGAVYEQYF. Here the CDR3 DNA reads TGTGCCAGCAGGACGACAGGGGCGGTTTACGAGCAGTACTTC.

The CDR3 protein is CASSLRGRPRWNTEAFF. DNA for the CDR3: TGTGCCAGCAGCCTCAGGGGGCGGCCCCGCTGGAACACTGAAGCTTTCTTT. This chain joins TRBV28 and TRBJ1-1, with 8 bases identical to TRBD1. The germline V gene encodes CDR1 MDHEN and CDR2 SYDVKM. This CDR3 comprises 17 residues. J was trimmed by 1 base and V by 6 bases; bases with no gene match: 13. Variable domain in full (rest from reference TRBV28 and TRBJ1-1): DVKVTQSSRYLVKRTGEKVFLECVQDMDHENMFWYRQDPGLGLRLIYFSYDVKMKEKGDIPEGYSVSREKKERFSLILESASTNQTSMYLCASSLRGRPRWNTEAFFGQGTRLTVV.

The chain's CDR3 is CASSFALGLNTDTQYF. The CDR3 DNA is TGTGCCAGCAGCTTCGCATTGGGACTTAACACAGATACGCAGTATTTT. The rearrangement links TRBV11-1 to TRBJ2-3, with a possible D match to TRBD2 (6 bases). V was cut by 3 bases and J by 2 bases, with 15 bases left in between. The CDR3 runs 16 residues. CDR1 is SGHAT, CDR2 FQDESV, per germline (reference sequence).

V usage is TRBV11-3 and J usage is TRBJ2-1; perhaps TRBD1 as D (6 bases). V was pared by 5 bases and J by 9 bases, with 11 bases between. CDR3 length equals 12 residues. CDR1 and CDR2 from the germline V gene are SGHNT and YENEEA. This CDR3 is CASSRTDSEQFF. The CDR3 DNA is TGTGCCAGCAGCCGGACGGACAGTGAGCAGTTCTTC.

The chain is built from TRBV19 and TRBJ1-5; D possibly corresponds to TRBD1 (5 bases). Germline CDR1 is LNHDA and CDR2 is SQIVND (reference sequence). This CDR3 contains 15 residues. V lost 4 bases and J lost 0, with 10 bases in between. In nucleotides, the CDR3 is TGTGCCAGTAGTACCGACAGCTATAGCAATCAGCCCCAGCATTTT. The encoded protein is CASSTDSYSNQPQHF.

The V gene is TRBV6-5, the J gene TRBJ2-7, with D tentatively TRBD1 (6 bases). Trimming removed 6 bases at V and 2 bases at J, with 14 bases between. The CDR3 has 14 residues. CDR1 and CDR2 (germline): MNHEY, SVGAGI. The CDR3 DNA reads as TGTGCCAGCAGCCCCGGGACAAAAACCTACGAGCAGTACTTC. This sequence encodes CASSPGTKTYEQYF.

This chain joins TRBV19 and TRBJ1-2; D not certain. The CDR3 runs to 14 residues. The V and J ends lost 10 bases and 5 bases respectively, with 20 bases between them. Germline V gene data show CDR1 as LNHDA and CDR2 as SQIVND (reference sequence). CDR3 nucleotides: TGTGCCACCGTACCGGCGGGCTGGGGATATGGCTACACCTTC. This encodes CATVPAGWGYGYTF.

The J gene is TRBJ1-6, the V gene TRBV5-1; D remains unclear. Looked up from germline, CDR1 is SGHRS and CDR2 is YFSETQ. The CDR3 is 15 residues long. V lost 4 bases and J lost 9, with 17 bases in between. Here the CDR3 reads CASSPEGDSSSPLHF. The CDR3, as DNA: TGCGCCAGCAGCCCAGAGGGAGATTCTTCTTCACCCCTCCACTTT.

The CDR3 DNA reads TGTGCCAGCAGTAAGGGACAGGCGGGCTACAATGAGCAGTTCTTC. Its translation is CASSKGQAGYNEQFF. V and J are TRBV28 and TRBJ2-1; 8 bases fit TRBD1. CDR3 length: 15 amino acids. From germline, CDR1 is MDHEN and CDR2 SYDVKM. V was pared by 5 bases and J by 3 bases, with 6 bases of the junction left unmatched.

V is TRBV19 and J is TRBJ2-3; the D gene is possibly TRBD2 (6 bases). Trimming stripped 3 bases from V and 1 base from J, with 11 bases between. CDR1 LNHDA and CDR2 SQIVND come from the germline V gene (reference sequence). The CDR3 contains 15 residues. The CDR3 loop reads CASSIRKRGTDTQYF. The CDR3 DNA is TGTGCCAGTAGTATTAGAAAGCGGGGCACAGATACGCAGTATTTT.

The chain has TRBV14 and TRBJ2-7; 7 bases map to TRBD2. The CDR3 runs to 14 residues. The germline CDR1 and CDR2 sequences are SGHDN and FVKESK. V lost 4 bases to trimming and J lost 5 bases; unmatched junction nucleotides: 8. The CDR3 nucleotides read TGTGCCAGCAGCCGGCGACTAGCTGGTGACGAGCAGTACTTC. It translates to CASSRRLAGDEQYF.

The CDR3: CASSTGTHSPLHF. The CDR3 DNA sequence: TGTGCCAGCTCGACAGGGACCCACTCACCCCTCCACTTT. The V and J genes are TRBV6-5 and TRBJ1-6; 7 bases map to TRBD1. Germline lookup yields CDR1 MNHEY and CDR2 SVGAGI. CDR3 length: 13 amino acids. The V segment lost 8 bases and the J segment 10 bases; nucleotides outside the gene matches: 8.

The chain has TRBV3-1 (or the pseudogene TRBV3-2) and TRBJ1-3; D ambiguous. The length of the CDR3 is 15 residues. Germline V gives CDR1 LGHDT, CDR2 YNNKEL (reference sequence). Trimming pared 4 bases from V and 0 bases from J, leaving 10 bases between. The CDR3 region is CASSPGRFSGNTIYF. The CDR3 DNA reads TGTGCCAGCAGCCCAGGTCGTTTCTCTGGAAACACCATATATTTT.

The chain carries TRBV19 and TRBJ2-1, with 11 bases that match TRBD2. V gave up 6 bases and J gave up 6 bases; unmatched junction bases: 7. The V gene's germline CDR1 is LNHDA and CDR2 SQIVND (reference sequence). The CDR3 is 15 residues long. The CDR3 reads CASSPRLAGPNEQFF. The CDR3 DNA reads as TGTGCCAGTAGCCCGAGACTAGCGGGACCCAATGAGCAGTTCTTC.

Worth noting for this clone: The identical CDR3 is also encoded by other nucleotide sequences in the sample. The chain couples TRBV27 to TRBJ2-7; TRBD2 is a possible D gene (6 bases). There are 14 residues in the CDR3. Germline values: CDR1 MNHEY, CDR2 SMNVEV (reference sequence). V was pared by 1 base and J by 0 bases, with 7 bases between. The CDR3 here is CASSLFGSSYEQYF. The CDR3 DNA is TGTGCCAGCAGTTTATTCGGGAGCTCCTACGAGCAGTACTTC.

The chain recombines TRBV9 with TRBJ2-1; 9 bases line up with TRBD2. Trimming removed 6 bases from V and 6 bases from J; junction bases left unmatched: 10. The CDR3 runs to 15 residues. Germline V lookup: CDR1 SGDLS, CDR2 YYNGEE. CDR3 bases: TGTGCCAGCACCAAAACTAGCGGGTTTCCCAATGAGCAGTTCTTC. Translated, it gives CASTKTSGFPNEQFF.

The rearrangement joins TRBV10-1 to TRBJ2-7, with D maybe TRBD1 (6 bases). CDR3 length: 13 amino acids. The germline V and J ends were trimmed by 0 bases and 6 bases, with 9 bases remaining between them. Germline values: CDR1 WNHNN, CDR2 SYGVQD (reference sequence). In nucleotides, the CDR3 is TGCGCCAGCAGTGAGTCGGCAGGGGTCGAGCAGTACTTC. Protein sequence: CASSESAGVEQYF.

This clone was counted between two and nine times. This sequence joins TRBV6-5 and TRBJ1-1, with D possibly matching TRBD1 (6 bases). V was trimmed by 7 bases and J by 1 base, leaving 7 bases between them. The CDR3 contains 12 residues. Germline lookup yields CDR1 MNHEY and CDR2 SVGAGI. The CDR3 reads CASTTGNTEAFF. The CDR3 bases are TGTGCCAGCACGACAGGGAACACTGAAGCTTTCTTT.

The chain recombines TRBV24-1 with TRBJ1-1; the match to TRBD1 covers 9 bases. J lost 5 bases, V lost 6 bases, and 6 bases had no gene match. Germline V gives CDR1 KGHDR, CDR2 SFDVKD. This CDR3 is built from 14 residues. CDR3 coding DNA: TGTGCCACCAGTCGGGGACAGGGTGGGACTGAAGCTTTCTTT. It translates to CATSRGQGGTEAFF.

About this clone itself: A much larger clone differs by one base, so this may be a read error. The chain carries TRBV6-5 and TRBJ1-2; 8 nucleotides align to TRBD1. After removal of 8 bases from V and 3 bases from J, the junction contained 2 bases not matched to a gene. Germline loops: CDR1 MNHEY, CDR2 SVGAGI. The CDR3 loop spans 12 amino acids. Here the CDR3 reads CASATGDYGYTF. The CDR3 DNA reads TGTGCCAGCGCGACAGGGGACTATGGCTACACCTTC.

The rearrangement links TRBV7-8 to TRBJ2-1; 8 bases fit TRBD1. Per germline, CDR1 SGHVS and CDR2 FQNEAQ. This CDR3 comprises 15 residues. Trimming took 5 bases from V and 7 from J; bases not matched to a gene: 10. Here the CDR3 DNA reads TGTGCCAGCAGCCGAGACTGGACAGGGTTAAATGAGCAGTTCTTC. It yields the protein CASSRDWTGLNEQFF.

The V gene is TRBV12-1, the J gene TRBJ1-2. TRBV12-1 is shown as a pseudogene. The CDR3 contains 12 residues. The CDR3 spells CASSFGGDGYTF. In DNA, the CDR3 is TGTGCCAGCAGCTTTGGGGGAGATGGCTACACCTTC.

The V gene is TRBV5-1, the J gene TRBJ2-1; TRBD2 matches at 8 bases. Germline V gene lookup returns CDR1 SGHRS and CDR2 YFSETQ. The CDR3 contains 16 residues. The V gene end was trimmed by 4 bases and the J gene end by 3 bases; junction bases not matched to a gene: 9. CDR3 sequence: CASSNGVLAVYNEQFF. In DNA form, the CDR3 reads TGCGCCAGCAGCAATGGAGTACTAGCGGTCTACAATGAGCAGTTCTTC.

On this clone itself: The same CDR3 is also encoded by other DNA sequences in this sample. V and J are TRBV5-4 and TRBJ2-7; 9 nucleotides line up with TRBD2. The germline CDR1 and CDR2 sequences are SGHNT and YYREEE (reference sequence). This CDR3 region has 15 residues. V was pared by 0 bases and J by 4 bases, with 5 bases of the junction left unmatched. Written as DNA, the CDR3 is TGTGCCAGCAGCTTGGACCTAGCGGGGAATTACGAGCAGTACTTC. Translation: CASSLDLAGNYEQYF.

The chain uses TRBV7-6 and TRBJ2-5, with 9 bases aligning to TRBD1. The J segment lost 10 bases and the V segment lost 1 base, leaving 13 bases of the junction unmatched. The CDR3 runs to 16 residues. Germline CDR1 is SGHVS and CDR2 is FNYEAQ. The CDR3 DNA sequence: TGTGCCAGCAGCTTAGTGCAACAGGGGGCCATCATGAGCCAGTACTTC. This gives the protein CASSLVQQGAIMSQYF.